These 25 T cell receptor beta chains were all obtained from the same sample, sequenced in a study of T cells after yellow fever vaccination. Using its own MiXCR run on the 5' RACE reads, TCRdb lists one record per CDR3 protein. Of just over 300,000 distinct CDR3 sequences listed, around 4% are singletons. This sample comprised PBMCs, obtained on the day of the yellow fever booster vaccination. Source of these receptors: a man aged 18 to 30 who received the YFV17D yellow fever vaccine.

This clonotype was recorded many times. This chain joins TRBV4-3 and TRBJ2-2; no reliable D call. This CDR3 comprises 16 residues. Trimming took off 3 bases at V and 7 bases at J, with 18 bases between the two ends. The V gene's germline CDR1 is LGHNA and CDR2 YSLEER. The CDR3 loop is CASSHEFPSARGELFF. The CDR3 DNA reads TGCGCCAGCAGCCACGAGTTCCCCAGTGCGCGCGGGGAGCTGTTTTTT.

Many counts were recorded for this clonotype. The gene calls are TRBV6-2 or TRBV6-3 and TRBJ2-7; D ambiguous. This CDR3 is 16 amino acids long. V gave up 7 bases and J gave up 1 base, with 20 bases separating them. The germline gives CDR1 MNHEY, CDR2 SVGEGT. The CDR3, as DNA: TGTGCCAGCACCTCCTCTCGGGCAGCGAGGTCCTACGAGCAGTACGTC. Translation gives CASTSSRAARSYEQYV.

In nucleotides, the CDR3 is TGTGCCAGTAGTATCTCAGGAAGAATTGAAGCTTTCTTT. It is translated as CASSISGRIEAFF. The rearrangement joins TRBV19 to TRBJ1-1; D call uncertain. Germline-derived CDR1 and CDR2 are LNHDA and SQIVND (reference sequence). CDR3 length: 13 amino acids. V gave up 3 bases and J gave up 7 bases, with 12 bases separating them.

This clonotype was counted a few times. The chain uses TRBV20-1 and TRBJ1-2, with 8 bases fitting TRBD1. Germline V gene data show CDR1 as DFQATT and CDR2 as SNEGSKA (reference sequence). The CDR3 is made up of 13 amino acids. With 3 bases clipped from V and 8 bases from J, the junction kept 8 bases outside the gene matches. The CDR3 nucleotides are TGCAGTGCTAGGACAGGGGCGAGTTTAGGCTACACCTTC. Its protein product is CSARTGASLGYTF.

This clonotype was recorded at least ten times. The chain links TRBV5-1 to TRBJ2-5; D may be TRBD1 (5 bases). The V gene's germline CDR1 is SGHRS and CDR2 YFSETQ. Trimming shortened V by 4 bases and J by 0 bases, and 13 bases separated the two germline ends. The CDR3 consists of 15 residues. The CDR3 sequence: CASSRDSKYQETQYF. The CDR3 bases are TGCGCCAGCAGCCGCGACAGCAAGTACCAAGAGACCCAGTACTTC.

V gene TRBV6-2 or TRBV6-3 combines with J gene TRBJ2-7; a weak D match, TRBD2 (6 bases). CDR1 is MNHEY, CDR2 SVGEGT, per germline. Trimming took 5 bases from V and 3 from J, leaving 20 bases between them. The CDR3 extends over 16 amino acids. CDR3 sequence reads: CASSTGQGSGVYEQYF. DNA for the CDR3: TGTGCCAGCAGTACGGGGCAGGGTAGCGGAGTCTACGAGCAGTACTTC.

This clonotype has just a few counts. J is TRBJ2-7 and V is TRBV11-2, with D perhaps assigned TRBD1 or TRBD2 (5 bases each). The V end lost 5 bases, the J end lost 0 bases, and 8 bases lay between the germline ends. The germline CDR1 and CDR2 sequences are SGHAT and FQNNGV. There are 13 residues in the CDR3. Here the CDR3 DNA reads TGTGCCAGCAGCAGGGACGACTCCTACGAGCAGTACTTC. Its protein is CASSRDDSYEQYF.

This clonotype was picked up many times. This chain links TRBV6-6 with TRBJ1-5; the D gene is possibly TRBD1 (6 bases). Germline V gene sequence: CDR1 MNHNY, CDR2 SVGAGI (reference sequence). With 5 bases removed from V and 6 bases from J, the gap between germline ends came to 11 bases. This CDR3 is 13 amino acids long. CDR3 sequence: CASSTGSVQPQHF. DNA for the CDR3: TGTGCCAGCAGTACAGGGTCGGTTCAGCCCCAGCATTTT.

This clonotype was seen at least ten times. The gene calls are TRBV28 and TRBJ2-5, with no clear D. The germline V gene has CDR1 MDHEN and CDR2 SYDVKM. This CDR3 region has 14 residues. The ends were cut back, 4 bases at V and 4 bases at J, with 13 bases in the middle. The CDR3 is CASSSRLAVETQYF. For the CDR3, the DNA is TGTGCCAGCAGTTCGAGGCTCGCTGTAGAGACCCAGTACTTC.

This clonotype was seen a handful of times. This chain's CDR3 is CASSYSSDPGNANTGELFF. For the CDR3, the DNA is TGTGCCAGCAGTTACTCCTCAGATCCGGGTAACGCGAACACCGGGGAGCTGTTTTTT. V and J are TRBV6-2 or TRBV6-3 and TRBJ2-2; D is uncertain. Trimming took 0 bases from V and 0 from J, leaving 17 bases between them. The CDR3 runs to 19 residues. The germline CDR1 and CDR2 sequences are MNHEY and SVGEGT.

This clonotype was counted many times. The V and J genes are TRBV7-2 and TRBJ2-7, with TRBD1 as a possible D gene (6 bases). Germline V lookup: CDR1 SGHTA, CDR2 FQGNSA. The CDR3 covers 13 residues. The V and J ends lost 4 bases and 3 bases respectively, with 10 bases between them. The CDR3 DNA is TGTGCCAGCAGCTACGGACAGAGCTACGAGCAGTACGTC. Translation gives CASSYGQSYEQYV.

V gene TRBV7-2 combines with J gene TRBJ1-2; possible D gene TRBD1, 5 bases. CDR1 is SGHTA and CDR2 is FQGNSA in the germline V gene. The CDR3 is 17 residues long. V shed 5 bases and J shed 8 bases, with 27 bases lying between them. In nucleotides, the CDR3 is TGTGCCAGCAGCGACTATCTCGGGTTAAGGGACCGCTACGGCTACACCTTC. Protein product: CASSDYLGLRDRYGYTF.

This sequence joins TRBV6-5 and TRBJ1-2; tentatively, D is TRBD1 (6 bases). Germline V gene sequence: CDR1 MNHEY, CDR2 SVGAGI. CDR3 size: 14 residues. Trimming stripped 10 bases from V and 7 bases from J, with 22 bases between. Here the CDR3 DNA reads TGTGCCACCTCGGGCCTTCAGGGGAGATTTGGCTACACCTTC. As protein: CATSGLQGRFGYTF.

The chain employs TRBV6-5 and TRBJ1-2; TRBD1 might be the D (6 bases). The CDR3 extends over 15 amino acids. V was shortened by 6 bases and J by 5 bases, with 19 bases between the two germline ends. The germline V gene has CDR1 MNHEY and CDR2 SVGAGI. CDR3 nucleotide sequence: TGTGCCAGCAGACTACAGGGAGTCCAAGGGTATGGCTACACCTTC. Protein product: CASRLQGVQGYGYTF.

There are many counts of this clonotype. The chain links TRBV5-1 to TRBJ2-5, with D hard to call. Trimming took off 4 bases at V and 1 base at J, with 14 bases between the two ends. The CDR3 has 15 residues. Looked up from germline, CDR1 is SGHRS and CDR2 is YFSETQ. The CDR3 DNA sequence: TGCGCCAGCAGCCCGGGCCCCGGCCCCCAAGAGACCCAGTACTTC. Translation gives CASSPGPGPQETQYF.

This clonotype was found many times. This chain joins TRBV20-1 and TRBJ2-1; D remains ambiguous. The germline V gene encodes CDR1 DFQATT and CDR2 SNEGSKA (reference sequence). The CDR3 runs to 14 residues. The germline V and J ends were trimmed by 3 bases and 8 bases, with 17 bases remaining between them. The CDR3 loop is CSASKPSVVDEQFF. CDR3 in DNA: TGCAGTGCTAGCAAGCCGTCGGTCGTAGATGAGCAGTTCTTC.

The rearrangement uses TRBV5-6 and TRBJ2-7; D tentatively reads TRBD1 or TRBD2 (5 bases each). Trimming left V 4 bases short and J 2 bases short, with 10 bases between. Germline lookup yields CDR1 SGHDT and CDR2 YYEEEE. The CDR3 has 13 residues. CDR3 region: CASSRQGPYEQYV. DNA for the CDR3: TGTGCCAGCAGCAGGCAGGGACCCTACGAGCAGTACGTC.

This clonotype appeared many times. This rearrangement joins TRBV20-1 to TRBJ2-1, with TRBD2 matching over 8 bases. Germline CDR1 is DFQATT and CDR2 is SNEGSKA (reference sequence). The CDR3 is 17 residues long. After removal of 5 bases from V and 0 bases from J, the junction contained 12 bases not matched to a gene. The CDR3 region has the DNA TGCAGTGCTCGTTACCCGTTGAGCGGGAGCTCCTACAATGAGCAGTTCTTC. As protein: CSARYPLSGSSYNEQFF.

The chain joins TRBV6-5 to TRBJ1-1; weak D call: TRBD1 (6 bases). CDR1 is MNHEY and CDR2 is SVGAGI in the germline V gene. V was trimmed by 0 bases and J by 4 bases, leaving 12 bases between them. The CDR3 is 15 residues long. The CDR3 nucleotides are TGTGCCAGCAGTTACTCTGGGGGGGCAGGCACTGAAGCTTTCTTT. Translation gives CASSYSGGAGTEAFF.

The gene calls are TRBV29-1 and TRBJ2-1; D call uncertain. Germline loops: CDR1 SQVTM, CDR2 ANQGSEA. The CDR3 covers 12 residues. V was trimmed by 5 bases and J by 5 bases, leaving 10 bases between them. The CDR3, as DNA: TGCAGCGTTCGTGGCGGAGACAATGAGCAGTTCTTC. Encoded protein: CSVRGGDNEQFF.

J is TRBJ2-1 and V is TRBV20-1; 15 nucleotides match TRBD2. V trimming: 5 bases; J trimming: 7 bases; junction bases outside the gene matches: 6. CDR3 length: 15 residues. Germline V gives CDR1 DFQATT, CDR2 SNEGSKA (reference sequence). The CDR3: CSARGLAGGQNEQFF. DNA of the CDR3: TGCAGTGCTCGAGGACTAGCGGGGGGGCAGAATGAGCAGTTCTTC.

This clonotype was recorded many times. The V call is TRBV12-3 or TRBV12-4, the J call TRBJ2-7, with TRBD1 identical over 7 bases. CDR3 size: 12 residues. V was clipped by 6 bases and J by 3 bases; unmatched bases: 2. The CDR3 coding sequence is TGTGCCAGCAGCCGGGACAGCTACGAGCAGTACGTC. It translates to CASSRDSYEQYV.

This clonotype has at least ten counts. This chain connects TRBV6-5 to TRBJ2-3; the D gene could be TRBD1 or TRBD2 (5 bases each). CDR3 length: 15 amino acids. The V end was cut by 6 bases, the J end by 0 bases, with 13 bases between. CDR1 and CDR2 (germline): MNHEY, SVGAGI. The CDR3 region is CASSPTRGSTDTQYF. The CDR3 coding sequence is TGTGCCAGCAGCCCTACTAGGGGTAGCACAGATACGCAGTATTTT.

In its sample, this clonotype was seen many times. The V gene is TRBV5-5, the J gene TRBJ1-1, with TRBD1 matching 7 bases. Germline values: CDR1 SGHKS, CDR2 YYEKEE (reference sequence). The CDR3 is 15 amino acids. V lost 1 base to trimming and J lost 4 bases; unmatched junction nucleotides: 7. The CDR3: CASSLISGGATEAFF. The CDR3 DNA is TGTGCCAGCAGCTTGATCTCAGGGGGAGCCACTGAAGCTTTCTTT.

This clonotype has ten or more counts. V and J are TRBV5-6 and TRBJ2-7; 14 nucleotides align to TRBD2. Germline assignment: CDR1 SGHDT and CDR2 YYEEEE. With 3 bases clipped from V and 5 bases from J, the junction kept 7 bases outside the gene matches. The CDR3 is 16 amino acids. The CDR3, as DNA: TGTGCCAGCAGCTCACTGACTAGCGGGGGGGGACACGAGCAGTACTTC. Translation gives CASSSLTSGGGHEQYF.